A selection of T cell receptor beta chains follows, all from one sample in a study of T cells expressing NK-cell markers. TCRdb reanalyzed the 5' RACE reads and collapses them to one entry per CDR3 protein, without DNA. Found here are 200,000 to 300,000 distinct CDR3 sequences; the top ten clones hold about 0.4%. The sequenced sample consisted of blood T cells: a sorted CD56 or NKG2C T cell subset, CD4+ or CD8+ T cells, or bulk PBMC T cells (not recorded which). The source is a man aged 18-30 years in good health. CDR3s include the opening cysteine and the closing phenylalanine or tryptophan.

CDR3 | J | V
CASSLPGGTREQFF | TRBJ2-1 | TRBV28
CATARVGDQPQHF | TRBJ1-5 | TRBV10-3
CASSEGLAGVPQETQYF | TRBJ2-5 | TRBV9
CSAPTSGLAGGHYEQYF | TRBJ2-7 | TRBV20-1
CASSPRENTEAFF | TRBJ1-1 | TRBV18
CASSAGTSGRAEQFF | TRBJ2-1 | TRBV7-6
CSVFTNEKLFF | TRBJ1-4 | TRBV29-1
CSAPRTSGSYEQYF | TRBJ2-7 | TRBV20-1
CASSHRDRVSTIQYF | TRBJ2-4 | TRBV7-9
CSAIRTMGDTQYF | TRBJ2-3 | TRBV20-1
CASSQPTGSGSPLHF | TRBJ1-6 | TRBV5-4
CASSGGAGWPNEKLFF | TRBJ1-4 | TRBV7-6
CASSPGTGRTIEQFF | TRBJ2-1 | TRBV6-5
CAITGAGGAYNEQFF | TRBJ2-1 | TRBV10-3
CAWSMGTSGGPDTQYF | TRBJ2-3 | TRBV30
CASSKVGGPDTEAFF | TRBJ1-1 | TRBV5-1
CSAGPNYEQYF | TRBJ2-7 | TRBV20-1
CAISEYGTPEETQYF | TRBJ2-5 | TRBV10-3
CASSQSRDSYNEQFF | TRBJ2-1 | TRBV7-2
CASSATSGKPSYNEQFF | TRBJ2-1 | TRBV6-2/TRBV6-3
CSAYTGKGSYGYTF | TRBJ1-2 | TRBV20-1
CASSSSVAGGPLRDTQYF | TRBJ2-3 | TRBV27
CASSYSGRASYEQYF | TRBJ2-7 | TRBV28
CASSLKAGGPFVFF | TRBJ2-1 | TRBV7-2
CASSLTGGAGYGYTF | TRBJ1-2 | TRBV12-3/TRBV12-4
CASSLGLRFSGNTIYF | TRBJ1-3 | TRBV12-3/TRBV12-4
CASSFGTSNEKLFF | TRBJ1-4 | TRBV5-5
CASSDPLGQKGGYGYTF | TRBJ1-2 | TRBV7-9
CASSQSGTTYEQYF | TRBJ2-7 | TRBV4-2
CSASKQGAGAMQGEQFF | TRBJ2-1 | TRBV20-1
CASSRGTAVEQYF | TRBJ2-7 | TRBV12-3/TRBV12-4
CASSHKGTGGEKLFF | TRBJ1-4 | TRBV21-1
CASMGQGKTQYF | TRBJ2-5 | TRBV10-1
CASSDSKVSGELFF | TRBJ2-2 | TRBV6-4
CASRDENYEQYF | TRBJ2-7 | TRBV2
CASSFPGQGAEEQYF | TRBJ2-7 | TRBV12-3/TRBV12-4
CASRFLSTGELFF | TRBJ2-2 | TRBV11-2
CASSLYASAKNIQYF | TRBJ2-4 | TRBV28
CASSSIAGGVETQYF | TRBJ2-5 | TRBV11-2
CASNKQGQPRNYEQYF | TRBJ2-7 | TRBV5-6
CATSKRAGSGNTIYF | TRBJ1-3 | TRBV15
CASSNNRGTNEQFF | TRBJ2-1 | TRBV7-7
CASSIAGGPANEQFF | TRBJ2-1 | TRBV12-3/TRBV12-4
CASSSGTASNEQFF | TRBJ2-1 | TRBV11-2
CASRDGVYEQYF | TRBJ2-7 | TRBV6-5
CSVRPEGFSYEQYF | TRBJ2-7 | TRBV29-1
CASSGTGTGIYGYTF | TRBJ1-2 | TRBV12-3/TRBV12-4
CASSLRAISEGYTF | TRBJ1-2 | TRBV5-1
CASSITSGSRTDTQYF | TRBJ2-3 | TRBV7-6